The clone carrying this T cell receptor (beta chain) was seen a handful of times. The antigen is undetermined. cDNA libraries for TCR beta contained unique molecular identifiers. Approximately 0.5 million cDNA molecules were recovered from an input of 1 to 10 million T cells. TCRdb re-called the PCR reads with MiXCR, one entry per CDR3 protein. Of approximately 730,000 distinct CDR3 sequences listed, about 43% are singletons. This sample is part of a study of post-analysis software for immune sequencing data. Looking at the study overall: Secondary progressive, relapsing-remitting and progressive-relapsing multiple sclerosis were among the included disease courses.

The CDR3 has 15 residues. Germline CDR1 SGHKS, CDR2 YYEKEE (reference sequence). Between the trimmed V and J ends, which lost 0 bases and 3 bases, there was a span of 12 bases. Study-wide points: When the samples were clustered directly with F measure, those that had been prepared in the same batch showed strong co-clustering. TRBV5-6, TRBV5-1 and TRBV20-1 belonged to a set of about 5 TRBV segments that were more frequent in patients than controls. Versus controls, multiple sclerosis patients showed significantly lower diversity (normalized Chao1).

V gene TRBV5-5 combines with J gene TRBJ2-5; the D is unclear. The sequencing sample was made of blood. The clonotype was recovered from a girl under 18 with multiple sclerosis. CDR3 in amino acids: CASSLDALHEETQYF. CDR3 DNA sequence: TGTGCCAGCAGCTTGGACGCATTACACGAAGAGACCCAGTACTTC.